Shown below are 29 T cell receptor beta chains from a single sample sequenced in a study of CD8 T cells in Susac syndrome. Random hexamers were used to reverse transcribe an amount of roughly 0.45 to 1 ug RNA. One entry per CDR3 protein, called by TCRdb with MiXCR from the immunoSEQ multiplex PCR reads. The sample records 250,000 to 300,000 distinct CDR3 sequences, 70% to 90% being singletons. The source material was CD8+ T cells from PBMCs. The receptor set was obtained from a human donor with multiple sclerosis.

The rearrangement links TRBV27 to TRBJ1-2; 10 bases agree with TRBD1. Germline CDR1 and CDR2: MNHEY and SMNVEV (reference sequence). J lost 8 bases, V lost 3 bases, and 3 bases had no gene match. CDR3 length: 13 residues. CDR3: CASSLDRGNGYTF. For the CDR3, the DNA is TGTGCCAGCAGTTTGGACAGGGGGAACGGCTACACCTTC.

The chain couples TRBV24-1 to TRBJ1-5; D gene ambiguous. CDR3 length equals 14 residues. Germline CDR1 reads KGHDR; CDR2 reads SFDVKD. The V end was cut by 8 bases, the J end by 3 bases, with 13 bases between. The CDR3 reads CATMGPGINQPQHF. CDR3 in DNA: TGTGCCACCATGGGCCCGGGGATCAATCAGCCCCAGCATTTT.

This clonotype was counted only a few times. The chain employs TRBV4-2 and TRBJ2-5; D is unresolved. The CDR3 sequence is 14 residues long. Germline lookup yields CDR1 LGHNA and CDR2 YNFKEQ. V was shortened by 3 bases and J by 4 bases, with 12 bases between the two germline ends. CDR3 sequence reads: CASSQDVVGETQYF. The CDR3 region has the DNA TGTGCCAGCAGCCAGGACGTCGTGGGAGAGACCCAGTACTTC.

This clonotype came up once. The rearrangement links TRBV11-3 to TRBJ2-2; 7 nucleotides match TRBD1. The CDR3 is 14 amino acids. Trimming cost V 7 bases and J 3 bases; bases outside gene matches: 5. Germline V CDR1 and CDR2: SGHNT, YENEEA. CDR3 region: CASTQGTDTGELFF. Written as DNA, the CDR3 is TGTGCCAGCACCCAGGGGACAGACACCGGGGAGCTGTTTTTT.

J is TRBJ2-7 and V is TRBV30, with 9 positions matching TRBD2. V gave up 4 bases and J gave up 5 bases; unmatched junction bases: 6. Germline V gene lookup returns CDR1 GTSNPN and CDR2 SVGIG (reference sequence). The CDR3 consists of 13 residues. CDR3 coding DNA: TGTGCCTGGACCCCGGGACTAGCAGACGAGCAGTACTTC. It encodes CAWTPGLADEQYF.

J is TRBJ1-1 and V is TRBV6-2 or TRBV6-3, with TRBD1 identical over 7 bases. There are 14 residues in the CDR3. Germline CDR1 reads MNHEY; CDR2 reads SVGEGT. V trimming: 2 bases; J trimming: 4 bases; junction bases outside the gene matches: 4. The CDR3 DNA follows: TGTGCCAGCAGTTACGCACAGGGGAGCACTGAAGCTTTCTTT. Amino acid sequence: CASSYAQGSTEAFF.

The V call is TRBV2, the J call TRBJ2-2; no firm D call. Looked up from germline, CDR1 is SNHLY and CDR2 is FYNNEI. CDR3 length: 16 amino acids. V gave up 6 bases and J gave up 6 bases, with 20 bases separating them. The CDR3 is CASSEYRSTLAGELFF. In DNA form, the CDR3 reads TGTGCCAGCAGCGAATACAGAAGTACGCTTGCCGGGGAGCTGTTTTTT.

This clonotype was picked up a small number of times. The V and J genes are TRBV29-1 and TRBJ2-7; D perhaps matches TRBD2 (5 bases). Germline CDR1 reads SQVTM; CDR2 reads ANQGSEA. The CDR3 is 13 residues long. V gave up 7 bases and J gave up 2 bases, with 15 bases separating them. CDR3 nucleotide sequence: TGCAGCGCCCAACGGACGGAGGCCTACGAGCAGTACTTC. It codes for CSAQRTEAYEQYF.

This chain uses TRBV4-1 with TRBJ2-1, with unresolved D. Per the germline V gene, CDR1 is MGHRA and CDR2 is YSYEKL. This CDR3 has 13 residues. Trimming took off 2 bases at V and 7 bases at J, with 9 bases between the two ends. CDR3 sequence: CASSQPLGNEQFF. The CDR3 nucleotides read TGCGCCAGCAGCCAACCTTTGGGGAATGAGCAGTTCTTC.

CDR3 bases: TGTGCCAGCAGCTTGGGGACAGGGCATACTGAAGCTTTCTTT. Translating gives CASSLGTGHTEAFF. The rearrangement uses TRBV5-5 and TRBJ1-1; 8 bases fit TRBD1. Germline CDR1 is SGHKS and CDR2 is YYEKEE (reference sequence). Germline trimming cut 0 bases from V and 5 bases from J; bases unmatched to any gene: 3. The CDR3 has 14 amino acids.

V usage is TRBV12-5 and J usage is TRBJ2-1; D gene ambiguous. The CDR3 has 14 residues. Germline CDR1 LGHNT, CDR2 FRNRAP. V dropped 1 base and J dropped 2 bases, with 6 bases sitting between them. Here the CDR3 DNA reads TGTGCTAGTGGTTTGGGCCTGACCTACAATGAGCAGTTCTTC. Translated: CASGLGLTYNEQFF.

The table lists this clonotype with a count of one. This chain connects TRBV9 to TRBJ1-1, with D possibly being TRBD1 (5 bases). This CDR3 has 14 residues. Germline V CDR1 and CDR2: SGDLS, YYNGEE. V was clipped by 4 bases and J by 5 bases, with 15 bases between them. CDR3 sequence (DNA): TGTGCCAGCAGCCTTGGGGGTGGGGTTACTGAAGCTTTCTTT. Translation: CASSLGGGVTEAFF.

This chain uses TRBV12-3 or TRBV12-4 with TRBJ2-3; D gene ambiguous. Trimming left V 2 bases short and J 1 base short, with 16 bases between. The CDR3 contains 17 residues. The CDR3 nucleotides read TGTGCCAGCAGTTTAATAATATCCGGAACCTGCACAGATACGCAGTATTTT. Translation gives CASSLIISGTCTDTQYF.

This chain's CDR3 is CASRLAGLSSYNEQFF. The CDR3, as DNA: TGTGCCAGCCGACTAGCGGGGCTGAGCTCCTACAATGAGCAGTTCTTC. V is TRBV6-1 and J is TRBJ2-1, with TRBD2 matching 11 bases. CDR3 length equals 16 residues. From germline, CDR1 is MNHNS and CDR2 SASEGT. The V segment lost 8 bases and the J segment 0 bases; nucleotides outside the gene matches: 6.

The rearrangement uses TRBV13 and TRBJ2-7, with 9 bases fitting TRBD2. The V and J ends lost 5 bases and 9 bases, in that order; junction bases with no gene match: 14. Looked up from germline, CDR1 is PRHDT and CDR2 is FYEKMQ (reference sequence). The CDR3 is 15 amino acids. The DNA for the CDR3 is TGTGCCAGCAGCAGATTTAGCGGGAGCGTGCCCGCGCAGTACTTC. Its protein product is CASSRFSGSVPAQYF.

This sequence joins TRBV28 and TRBJ1-1, with a tentative D call TRBD1 (5 bases). The V gene's germline CDR1 is MDHEN and CDR2 SYDVKM. The ends were cut back, 4 bases at V and 0 bases at J, with 12 bases in the middle. CDR3 length: 15 amino acids. Written as DNA, the CDR3 is TGTGCCAGCAGTTGGGACGTTACCTTGAACACTGAAGCTTTCTTT. It specifies CASSWDVTLNTEAFF.

The chain links TRBV6-2 or TRBV6-3 to TRBJ2-2; 9 nucleotides match TRBD2. CDR3 size: 18 residues. V lost 0 bases and J lost 3; bases outside the gene matches: 8. Germline CDR1 reads MNHEY; CDR2 reads SVGEGT. This CDR3 is CASSYSSSLAGYTGELFF. The CDR3 nucleotides read TGTGCCAGCAGTTACTCGAGTAGCCTAGCGGGGTACACCGGGGAGCTGTTTTTT.

The chain couples TRBV19 to TRBJ1-5, with D hard to call. Germline lookup yields CDR1 LNHDA and CDR2 SQIVND (reference sequence). With 9 bases removed from V and 3 bases from J, the gap between germline ends came to 9 bases. This CDR3 has 12 residues. The CDR3 protein is CASAPYNQPQHF. The CDR3 DNA reads as TGTGCCAGCGCCCCCTACAATCAGCCCCAGCATTTT.

The gene calls are TRBV20-1 and TRBJ2-1; 7 positions agree with TRBD2. The CDR3 consists of 15 residues. J gave up 6 bases and V 3 bases, and 11 bases lay outside the gene matches. The germline CDR1 and CDR2 sequences are DFQATT and SNEGSKA (reference sequence). CDR3 DNA sequence: TGCAGTGCTAGTGTCGATTCTAGCGGAATCAATGAGCAGTTCTTC. The encoded protein is CSASVDSSGINEQFF.

The rearrangement joins TRBV12-3 or TRBV12-4 to TRBJ2-2, with no clear D. Trimming pared 6 bases from V and 7 bases from J, leaving 12 bases between. The CDR3 runs to 13 residues. The CDR3 nucleotides read TGTGCCAGCAGATCCCGGACCAACGGGGAGCTGTTTTTT. It codes for CASRSRTNGELFF.

The chain recombines TRBV19 with TRBJ2-1; 7 nucleotides line up with TRBD1. The CDR3 extends over 16 amino acids. The ends lost 1 base at V and 3 bases at J; junction bases unmatched: 6. The germline CDR1 and CDR2 sequences are LNHDA and SQIVND (reference sequence). The CDR3 sequence is CASSIAARGFYNEQFF. Written as DNA, the CDR3 is TGTGCCAGTAGTATAGCAGCCAGGGGGTTCTACAATGAGCAGTTCTTC. The entire variable domain, with the rest obtained from reference TRBV19 and TRBJ2-1, is as follows: DGGITQSPKYLFRKEGQNVTLSCEQNLNHDAMYWYRQDPGQGLRLIYYSQIVNDFQKGDIAEGYSVSREKKESFPLTVTSAQKNPTAFYLCASSIAARGFYNEQFFGPGTRLTVL.

V gene TRBV5-1 combines with J gene TRBJ2-5; D possibly corresponds to TRBD2 (6 bases). Per the germline V gene, CDR1 is SGHRS and CDR2 is YFSETQ. This CDR3 comprises 14 residues. Trimming shortened V by 4 bases and J by 5 bases, and 15 bases separated the two germline ends. For the CDR3, the DNA is TGCGCCAGCAGCATGGAACTAGCACCTGAGACCCAGTACTTC. Translation: CASSMELAPETQYF.

The chain is built from TRBV9 and TRBJ1-2; D gene unclear. Between the trimmed V and J ends, which lost 0 bases and 1 base, there was a span of 10 bases. The CDR3 is made up of 15 amino acids. Germline lookup yields CDR1 SGDLS and CDR2 YYNGEE. CDR3: CASSVVAGSNYGYTF. The CDR3 coding sequence is TGTGCCAGCAGCGTAGTGGCAGGCAGTAACTATGGCTACACCTTC.

V gene TRBV9 combines with J gene TRBJ2-1; 7 bases are shared with TRBD2. Per germline, CDR1 SGDLS and CDR2 YYNGEE. The CDR3 covers 15 residues. Germline trimming cut 0 bases from V and 7 bases from J; bases unmatched to any gene: 7. CDR3 bases: TGTGCCAGCAGCGTAGAGACTAGCCTAGGGAATGAGCAGTTCTTC. This sequence encodes CASSVETSLGNEQFF.

The gene calls are TRBV27 and TRBJ2-7, with TRBD1 matching 12 bases. Unmatched junction bases numbered 15, after V lost 5 bases and J lost 7 bases. Germline V gives CDR1 MNHEY, CDR2 SMNVEV (reference sequence). This CDR3 is built from 17 residues. CDR3 coding DNA: TGTGCCAGCAGTGAAAACCATTGGGACAGGGGGCCAGGAGAGCAGTACTTC. Its translation is CASSENHWDRGPGEQYF.

This sequence joins TRBV7-9 and TRBJ1-1; D might be TRBD1 (5 bases). Germline V gene sequence: CDR1 SEHNR, CDR2 FQNEAQ (reference sequence). V lost 0 bases to trimming and J lost 7 bases, with 12 bases between them. The CDR3 consists of 14 residues. Here the CDR3 reads CASSLAAGGDEAFF. In DNA, the CDR3 is TGTGCCAGCAGCTTAGCGGCTGGGGGAGATGAAGCTTTCTTT. Drawing the rest from reference TRBV7-9 and TRBJ1-1, the complete variable domain is DTGVSQNPRHKITKRGQNVTFRCDPISEHNRLYWYRQTLGQGPEFLTYFQNEAQLEKSRLLSDRFSAERPKGSFSTLEIQRTEQGDSAMYLCASSLAAGGDEAFFGQGTRLTVV.

This clonotype showed up just a few times. The rearrangement joins TRBV9 to TRBJ2-1; the match to TRBD2 covers 7 bases. CDR1 SGDLS and CDR2 YYNGEE come from the germline V gene. CDR3 size: 13 residues. J was trimmed by 4 bases and V by 5 bases; bases with no gene match: 3. CDR3 bases: TGTGCCAGCAGTGGGACTACGTACAATGAGCAGTTCTTC. This gives the protein CASSGTTYNEQFF.

The chain joins TRBV20-1 to TRBJ1-1; the match to TRBD1 covers 8 bases. The CDR3 covers 15 residues. Germline values: CDR1 DFQATT, CDR2 SNEGSKA (reference sequence). With V trimmed by 4 bases and J by 0 bases, 7 bases remained unmatched. The CDR3 bases are TGCAGTGCTACTGGACAGGGTACGATGAACACTGAAGCTTTCTTT. It yields the protein CSATGQGTMNTEAFF.

This clonotype was detected only once. The chain uses TRBV3-1 and TRBJ1-1; 8 bases match TRBD1. V was clipped by 4 bases and J by 3 bases; unmatched bases: 7. Looked up from germline, CDR1 is LGHDT and CDR2 is YNNKEL (reference sequence). CDR3 length: 15 amino acids. CDR3 loop: CASSPETTGDTEAFF. CDR3 coding DNA: TGTGCCAGCAGCCCCGAGACGACAGGGGACACTGAAGCTTTCTTT.